This T cell receptor (beta chain) was recorded in a study of blood T cell repertoires in COVID-19. On the study more broadly: Both acute and convalescent COVID-19 samples were obtained from the United States, Italy and Spain. PBMCs, B-cell-depleted T cells, or T cells provided the cDNA or gDNA that made up the material.

V was cut by 6 bases and J by 1 base, with 9 bases left in between. This CDR3 is built from 13 residues. Germline CDR1 reads MNHEY; CDR2 reads SVGAGI. Only one count was recorded for this clone. Original processing notes: The assay estimated nucleated cells by amplifying reference gene primers. Clones were sequenced by immunoSEQ multiplex PCR, and TCRdb holds only the in-frame ones, with some missing. The DNA gave D and trimming, while V, J and clone size come from that table. The table has around 150,000 clones, 86% seen once; the top ten hold nearly 8.5%. Sequencing used peripheral blood. The chain joins TRBV6-5 to TRBJ1-1; the D is unclear. The sequence was obtained from a man aged 55 to 70 with acute or convalescent COVID-19. As DNA, the CDR3 is TGTGCCAGCAGGACCTCAGGGAACACTGAAGCTTTCTTT. This codes for CASRTSGNTEAFF.